This paragraph covers one T cell receptor (beta chain) sequence. Its antigen remains unidentified. The data belong to a study of circulating and synovial CD4+ cells in juvenile arthritis. Sequenced by immunoSEQ multiplex PCR; TCRdb stores in-frame clones only, minus some. The sample has around 32,000 clones; about 96% are singletons. Study-level results: These blood cells shared more CDR3 sequences with synovium than bulk blood.

V was trimmed by 0 bases and J by 8 bases, leaving 14 bases between them. Germline values: CDR1 SGHRS, CDR2 YFSETQ. There are 14 residues in the CDR3. The sample comprised CD4+ T cells from blood. The clonotype was recovered from a human donor with juvenile idiopathic arthritis. This chain joins TRBV5-1 and TRBJ1-2; D unresolved. CDR3 in DNA: TGCGCCAGCAGCTTGGCCATTCAGGCAGGAGGCTACACCTTC. This encodes CASSLAIQAGGYTF. Based on the CDR3 plus reference TRBV5-1 and TRBJ1-2, the full variable domain is KAGVTQTPRYLIKTRGQQVTLSCSPISGHRSVSWYQQTPGQGLQFLFEYFSETQRNKGNFPGRFSGRQFSNSRSEMNVSTLELGDSALYLCASSLAIQAGGYTFGSGTRLTVV.